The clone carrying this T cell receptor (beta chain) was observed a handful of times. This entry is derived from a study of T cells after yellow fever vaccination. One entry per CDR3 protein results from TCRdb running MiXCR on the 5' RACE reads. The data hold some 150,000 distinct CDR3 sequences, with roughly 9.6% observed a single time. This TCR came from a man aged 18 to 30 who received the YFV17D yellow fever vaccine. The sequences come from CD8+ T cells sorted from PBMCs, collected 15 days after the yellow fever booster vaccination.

Here the CDR3 DNA reads TGTGCCAGCAGCTTAAGCCCCCCGGGGCAGGGTCGGTCCTACGAGCAGTACTTC. Residues: CASSLSPPGQGRSYEQYF. The chain employs TRBV7-7 and TRBJ2-7; tentatively, D is TRBD1 or TRBD2 (5 bases each). Germline CDR1 and CDR2: SSHAT and FNYEAQ (reference sequence). V lost 2 bases to trimming and J lost 1 base, with 21 bases between them. The CDR3 has 18 amino acids.